This T cell receptor (beta chain) was captured by sequencing in a study of blood T cell repertoires in COVID-19. The wider study: PBMCs, B-cell-depleted T cells, or T cells provided the cDNA or gDNA that made up the material.

CDR3 size: 15 residues. Germline V CDR1 and CDR2: MNHEY, SVGAGI. About this clone: At one of its ends the junction is not consistent with the germline gene, which may arise from a read error.

Per the authors' pipeline: Estimation of nucleated cell counts was performed using reference gene primer amplification. The protocol was immunoSEQ multiplex PCR, while the TCRdb copy is restricted to in-frame clones and leaves out a portion. V and J calls and clone size come straight from that table; D and trimming were deduced from the DNA. The sample contains a few hundred thousand clones, 75% to 95% of which appear only once. The source of this sequence is a person aged 18-30 years with COVID-19, enrolled during active disease. The sample taken for sequencing was peripheral blood. V gene TRBV6-5 combines with J gene TRBJ1-1; D is unclear. CDR3 coding DNA: TGTGCCAGCAGTTACCCGGAGGGAGGGAACGCTGAAGCTTTCTTT. Translated, it gives CASSYPEGGNAEAFF.